This entry lists 22 T cell receptor beta chains sequenced from one sample in a study of blood T cell repertoires in COVID-19. Measured with immunoSEQ multiplex PCR; TCRdb has only the in-frame clones, and not every one. The sample shows 150,000 to 200,000 clones, around 86% of them seen only once. Source material: peripheral blood. All receptors derive from a man aged 18 to 30 with acute or convalescent COVID-19.

This clone has just a few counts. The rearrangement joins TRBV5-6 to TRBJ2-3; tentatively, D is TRBD2 (6 bases). CDR3 length equals 16 residues. Trimming left V 1 base short and J 2 bases short, with 14 bases between. Germline V gene lookup returns CDR1 SGHDT and CDR2 YYEEEE. In nucleotides, the CDR3 is TGTGCCAGCAGCTTGTTCGGGAGTCAGTACACAGATACGCAGTATTTT. Encoded protein: CASSLFGSQYTDTQYF.

The rearrangement links TRBV29-1 to TRBJ1-2, with a weak D call TRBD1 (5 bases). Germline CDR1 SQVTM, CDR2 ANQGSEA. V was trimmed by 0 bases and J by 2 bases, leaving 10 bases between them. The CDR3 sequence is 14 residues long. CDR3 sequence: CSVEDSTVNYGYTF. CDR3 DNA: TGCAGCGTTGAAGATTCGACAGTAAACTATGGCTACACCTTC.

About this clone itself: This specimen includes other DNA sequences encoding the same CDR3. The chain joins TRBV18 to TRBJ1-4; D is uncertain. CDR1 is KGHSH, CDR2 LQKENI, per germline. The CDR3 totals 16 residues. V was clipped by 3 bases and J by 0 bases, with 11 bases between them. The CDR3 coding sequence is TGTGCCAGCTCACCCCAGGAGGGTGCAACTAATGAAAAACTGTTTTTT. Protein: CASSPQEGATNEKLFF.

This sequence joins TRBV9 and TRBJ2-1; the match to TRBD1 covers 10 bases. There are 14 residues in the CDR3. Germline V gene data show CDR1 as SGDLS and CDR2 as YYNGEE. After removal of 6 bases from V and 4 bases from J, the junction contained 4 bases not matched to a gene. CDR3 residues: CASNDRGPYNEQFF. Written as DNA, the CDR3 is TGTGCCAGCAACGACAGGGGGCCATACAATGAGCAGTTCTTC.

This sequence joins TRBV5-6 and TRBJ2-3, with 10 bases matching TRBD2. This CDR3 has 16 amino acids. With 1 base clipped from V and 2 bases from J, the junction kept 4 bases outside the gene matches. Germline CDR1 SGHDT, CDR2 YYEEEE. CDR3 loop: CASSLYLAGVTDTQYF. The CDR3 DNA follows: TGTGCCAGCAGCTTGTATCTAGCGGGGGTCACAGATACGCAGTATTTT.

This sequence joins TRBV5-1 and TRBJ1-1; D ambiguous. V was shortened by 0 bases and J by 1 base, with 7 bases between the two germline ends. Germline V gene lookup returns CDR1 SGHRS and CDR2 YFSETQ. The CDR3 has 14 amino acids. The CDR3 spells CASSLVPGNTEAFF. Here the CDR3 DNA reads TGCGCCAGCAGCTTGGTCCCAGGGAACACTGAAGCTTTCTTT.

The chain employs TRBV7-8 and TRBJ2-7; 11 bases line up with TRBD1. The CDR3 loop spans 17 amino acids. The germline V gene has CDR1 SGHVS and CDR2 FQNEAQ. V was clipped by 1 base and J by 1 base; unmatched bases: 6. The CDR3 protein is CASSLGGGTGGSYEQYV. The DNA of the CDR3 is TGTGCCAGCAGCTTAGGAGGAGGGACAGGGGGGTCCTACGAGCAGTACGTC.

This rearrangement joins TRBV4-1 to TRBJ2-5, with 8 bases aligning to TRBD2. The ends lost 3 bases at V and 2 bases at J; junction bases unmatched: 5. This CDR3 spans 15 amino acids. Germline CDR1 MGHRA, CDR2 YSYEKL. The CDR3 is CASSQPSGGQETQYF. The CDR3 DNA follows: TGCGCCAGCAGCCAGCCAAGCGGGGGACAAGAGACCCAGTACTTC.

CDR3 in amino acids: CASSQSLADGSETQYF. In DNA form, the CDR3 reads TGTGCCAGCAGCCAATCGTTGGCAGACGGGTCCGAGACCCAGTACTTC. The chain joins TRBV16 to TRBJ2-5; the D is unclear. There are 16 residues in the CDR3. Germline CDR1 reads KGHSY; CDR2 reads FQNENV. The V end lost 0 bases, the J end lost 5 bases, and 16 bases lay between the germline ends.

This chain joins TRBV7-4 and TRBJ1-3, with D unclear. The CDR3 consists of 13 residues. CDR1 is SGHVT, CDR2 SQSDAQ, per germline. Trimming pared 0 bases from V and 4 bases from J, leaving 4 bases between. The CDR3 DNA reads TGTGCCAGCAGCTTAGCCCTAGGAAACACCATATATTTT. Amino acid sequence: CASSLALGNTIYF.

The chain's CDR3 is CASSAEPETQYF. CDR3 coding DNA: TGTGCCAGCAGTGCCGAGCCTGAGACCCAGTACTTC. This chain joins TRBV12-3 or TRBV12-4 and TRBJ2-5; D call uncertain. The length of the CDR3 is 12 residues. With 5 bases removed from V and 5 bases from J, the gap between germline ends came to 9 bases.

The chain links TRBV3-1 (or the pseudogene TRBV3-2) to TRBJ2-1; 8 bases fit TRBD2. From germline, CDR1 is LGHDT and CDR2 YNNKEL (reference sequence). This CDR3 has 15 residues. V shed 0 bases, J shed 8 bases, and the junction held 6 bases outside the gene matches. The CDR3 reads CASSQDGGGFYEQFF. The CDR3 nucleotides are TGTGCCAGCAGCCAAGATGGCGGGGGGTTTTATGAGCAGTTCTTC.

V and J are TRBV27 and TRBJ1-1, with TRBD1 matching 7 bases. V was clipped by 5 bases and J by 1 base; unmatched bases: 4. This CDR3 spans 14 amino acids. CDR1 and CDR2 (germline): MNHEY, SMNVEV (reference sequence). CDR3 DNA sequence: TGTGCCAGCAGTAAGACAGGGACGAACACTGAAGCTTTCTTT. Protein product: CASSKTGTNTEAFF.

The V call is TRBV25-1, the J call TRBJ2-7; D ambiguous. Trimming took off 0 bases at V and 3 bases at J, with 6 bases between the two ends. The CDR3 loop spans 13 amino acids. CDR1 is MGHDK and CDR2 is SYGVNS in the germline V gene. CDR3 in DNA: TGTGCCAGCAGTGAATATCAAAACTACGAGCAGTACTTC. It is translated as CASSEYQNYEQYF.

The CDR3 is CASSYDPGQGAYGYTF. The DNA of the CDR3 is TGTGCCAGCAGTTATGATCCGGGACAGGGAGCATATGGCTACACCTTC. The chain combines TRBV6-5 with TRBJ1-2; 9 bases agree with TRBD1. Germline loops: CDR1 MNHEY, CDR2 SVGAGI. The V gene end was trimmed by 3 bases and the J gene end by 5 bases; junction bases not matched to a gene: 10. This CDR3 region has 16 residues.

This sequence joins TRBV5-4 and TRBJ2-3, with TRBD1 matching 8 bases. Trimming cost V 1 base and J 1 base; bases outside gene matches: 2. Per the germline V gene, CDR1 is SGHNT and CDR2 is YYREEE (reference sequence). The CDR3 contains 15 residues. CDR3 coding DNA: TGTGCCAGCAGCTTGCAGGGGGCTGGCACAGATACGCAGTATTTT. Amino acid sequence: CASSLQGAGTDTQYF. The full variable domain, with the rest looked up from reference TRBV5-4 and TRBJ2-3, is ETGVTQSPTHLIKTRGQQVTLRCSSQSGHNTVSWYQQALGQGPQFIFQYYREEENGRGNFPPRFSGLQFPNYSSELNVNALELDDSALYLCASSLQGAGTDTQYFGPGTRLTVL.

The J gene is TRBJ2-7, the V gene TRBV7-8, with TRBD2 identical over 10 bases. This CDR3 has 17 amino acids. Trimming at V came to 1 base and at J to 4 bases, leaving 10 bases not matched to a gene. Germline values: CDR1 SGHVS, CDR2 FQNEAQ. CDR3 DNA sequence: TGTGCCAGCAGCTTAGGAAGGTGGCTAGCGGGGGATTACGAGCAGTACTTC. It is translated as CASSLGRWLAGDYEQYF.

As to this clone: Additional DNA sequences in this sample encode the identical CDR3. This chain connects TRBV2 to TRBJ2-1; 8 bases fit TRBD2. CDR3 size: 15 residues. Germline V CDR1 and CDR2: SNHLY, FYNNEI. J gave up 3 bases and V 2 bases, and 3 bases lay outside the gene matches. The CDR3 DNA is TGTGCCAGCAGTGAACTGGCGGGGGGCTACAATGAGCAGTTCTTC. As protein: CASSELAGGYNEQFF.

This chain joins TRBV2 and TRBJ2-1; 7 nucleotides align to TRBD2. Looked up from germline, CDR1 is SNHLY and CDR2 is FYNNEI. The CDR3 contains 14 residues. J lost 2 bases, V lost 3 bases, and 1 base had no gene match. The CDR3 is CASSDGLAYNEQFF. The DNA for the CDR3 is TGTGCCAGCAGTGATGGACTAGCCTACAATGAGCAGTTCTTC.

This clone was picked up one time. The chain uses TRBV4-1 and TRBJ1-2; 8 bases agree with TRBD1. Trimming at V came to 4 bases and at J to 1 base, leaving 17 bases not matched to a gene. The CDR3 has 19 amino acids. Germline lookup yields CDR1 MGHRA and CDR2 YSYEKL. CDR3 sequence (DNA): TGCGCCAGCAGCCTCTCATCTTCGCAGGGGGCAACCTTTAACTATGGCTACACCTTC. It is translated as CASSLSSSQGATFNYGYTF.

The CDR3 region is CSAASDYEQYV. In nucleotides, the CDR3 is TGCAGTGCTGCTAGCGACTACGAGCAGTACGTC. The V and J genes are TRBV20-1 and TRBJ2-7; D might be TRBD2 (6 bases). This CDR3 comprises 11 residues. V was cut by 5 bases and J by 3 bases, with 8 bases left in between. Germline values: CDR1 DFQATT, CDR2 SNEGSKA (reference sequence).

V usage is TRBV10-2 and J usage is TRBJ2-1; a possible D gene is TRBD2 (5 bases). The CDR3 totals 16 residues. The V end was cut by 3 bases, the J end by 0 bases, with 12 bases between. The V gene's germline CDR1 is WSHSY and CDR2 SAAADI. The CDR3 region is CASSDERGSSYNEQFF. The CDR3 coding sequence is TGCGCCAGCAGTGATGAACGGGGAAGCTCCTACAATGAGCAGTTCTTC.